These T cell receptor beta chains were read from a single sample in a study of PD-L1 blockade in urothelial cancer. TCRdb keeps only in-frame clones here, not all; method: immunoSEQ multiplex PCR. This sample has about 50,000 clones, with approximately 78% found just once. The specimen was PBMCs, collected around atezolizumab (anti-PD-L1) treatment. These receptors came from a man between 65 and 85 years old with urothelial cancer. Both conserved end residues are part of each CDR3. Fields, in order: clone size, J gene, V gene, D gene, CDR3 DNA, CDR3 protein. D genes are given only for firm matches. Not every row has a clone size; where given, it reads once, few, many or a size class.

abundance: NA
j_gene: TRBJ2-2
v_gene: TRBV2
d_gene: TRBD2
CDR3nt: TGTGCCAGCAGTGACCCAACCACCCCTACTAGCGGGAAGATCACCGGGGAGCTGTTTTTT
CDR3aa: CASSDPTTPTSGKITGELFF

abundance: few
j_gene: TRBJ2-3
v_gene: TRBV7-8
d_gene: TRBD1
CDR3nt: TGTGCCAGCAGCCGGACAGGGTTTGGCGTCGGCACAGATACGCAGTATTTT
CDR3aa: CASSRTGFGVGTDTQYF

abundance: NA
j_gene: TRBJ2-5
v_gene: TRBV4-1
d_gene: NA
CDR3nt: TGCGCCAGCAGCACCCCCGCAGGCATAATAGAGACCCAGTACTTC
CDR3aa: CASSTPAGIIETQYF

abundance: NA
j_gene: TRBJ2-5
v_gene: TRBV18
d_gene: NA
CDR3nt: TGTGCCAGCTCACCAGGGAGTCAAGAGACCCAGTACTTC
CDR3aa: CASSPGSQETQYF

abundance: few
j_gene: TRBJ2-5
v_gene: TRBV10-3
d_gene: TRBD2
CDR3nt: TGTGCCACTCGACTAGCGGAAGGGTTGGAGACCCAGTACTTC
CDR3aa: CATRLAEGLETQYF

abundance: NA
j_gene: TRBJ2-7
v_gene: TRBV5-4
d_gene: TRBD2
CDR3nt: TGTGCCAGCAGCGGGGGGGCTAGCGGGATCGCGATATACGAGCAGTACTTC
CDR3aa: CASSGGASGIAIYEQYF

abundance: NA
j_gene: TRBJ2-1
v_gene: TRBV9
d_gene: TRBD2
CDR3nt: TGTGCCAGCAGCAGGACTAGCGGGAGTAGTGAGCAGTTCTTC
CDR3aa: CASSRTSGSSEQFF

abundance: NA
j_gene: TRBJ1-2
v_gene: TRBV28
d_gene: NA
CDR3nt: TGTGCCAGCAGTTTAGGGACTGCTCCTAACTATGGCTACACCTTC
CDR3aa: CASSLGTAPNYGYTF

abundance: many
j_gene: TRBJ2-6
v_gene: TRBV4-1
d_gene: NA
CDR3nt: TGCGCCAGCAGCCCTCGGAGCTCTGGGGCCAACGTCCTGACTTTC
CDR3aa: CASSPRSSGANVLTF

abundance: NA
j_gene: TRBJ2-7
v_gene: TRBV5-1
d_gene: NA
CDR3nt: TGCGCCAGCAGCTTGGATCCCAACTACGAGCAGTACTTC
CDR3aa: CASSLDPNYEQYF

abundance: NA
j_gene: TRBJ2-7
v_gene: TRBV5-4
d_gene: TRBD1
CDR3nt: TGTGCCAGCAGCTTGGGACAGGGGTTAGGCTACGAGCAGTACTTC
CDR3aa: CASSLGQGLGYEQYF

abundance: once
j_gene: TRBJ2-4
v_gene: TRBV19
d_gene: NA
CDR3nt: TGTGCCAGTAGTATACTGGGTGAAGGGACATCCAGAGCCATTCAGTACTTC
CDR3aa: CASSILGEGTSRAIQYF

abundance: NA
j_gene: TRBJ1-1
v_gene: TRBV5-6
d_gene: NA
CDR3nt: TGTGCCAGCAGCTTGGGCGACGGGTACACTGAAGCTTTCTTT
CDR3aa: CASSLGDGYTEAFF

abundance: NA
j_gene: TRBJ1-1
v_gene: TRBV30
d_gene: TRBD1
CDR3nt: TGTGCCTGGAGTGTAGAGGGGGCTAGGGGAGCTTTCTTT
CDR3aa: CAWSVEGARGAFF

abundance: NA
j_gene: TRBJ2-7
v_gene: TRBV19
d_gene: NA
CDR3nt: TGTGCCAGTAGTGTAAAGGGGTCAACCTACGAGCAGTACTTC
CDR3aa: CASSVKGSTYEQYF

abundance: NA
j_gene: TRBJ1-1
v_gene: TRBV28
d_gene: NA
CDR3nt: TGTGCCAGCGGGAGAGAGGCTTTCTTT
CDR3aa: CASGREAFF

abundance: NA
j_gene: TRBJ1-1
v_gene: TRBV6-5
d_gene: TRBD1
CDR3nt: TGTGCCAGCTGGGCCGACAGGGGCACTGAAGCTTTCTTT
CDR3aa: CASWADRGTEAFF

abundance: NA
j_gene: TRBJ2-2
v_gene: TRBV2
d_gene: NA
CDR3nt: TGTGCCAGCAGGGTGTTTCAGGGTGGCGGGGAGCTGTTTTTT
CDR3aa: CASRVFQGGGELFF

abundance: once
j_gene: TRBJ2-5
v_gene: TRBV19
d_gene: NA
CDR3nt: TGTGCCAGTAGTATTCACAGGTCCCAAGAGACCCAGTACTTC
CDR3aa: CASSIHRSQETQYF

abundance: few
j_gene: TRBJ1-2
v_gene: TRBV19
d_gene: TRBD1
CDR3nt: TGTGCCAGTAGCCTTCACTTTGGACAGGGCTATGGCTACACCTTC
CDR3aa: CASSLHFGQGYGYTF

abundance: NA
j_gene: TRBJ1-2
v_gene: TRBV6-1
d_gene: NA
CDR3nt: TGTGCCAGCAGGAAGGACAGACCCGACTATGGCTACACCTTC
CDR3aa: CASRKDRPDYGYTF

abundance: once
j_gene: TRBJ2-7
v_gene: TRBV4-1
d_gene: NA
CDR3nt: TGCGCCAGCAGCCAAGGTCATAGGGGTCCCTACGAGCAGTACTTC
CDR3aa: CASSQGHRGPYEQYF

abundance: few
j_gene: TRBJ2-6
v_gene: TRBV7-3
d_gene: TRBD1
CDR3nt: TGTGCCAGCAGCCCCGGGACAGGGCTTAACTCTGGGGCCAACGTCCTGACTTTC
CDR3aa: CASSPGTGLNSGANVLTF

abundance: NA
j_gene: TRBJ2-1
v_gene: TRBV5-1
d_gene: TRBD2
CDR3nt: TGCGCCAGCTCCGCGGGAGAATCCTACAATGAGCAGTTCTTC
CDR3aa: CASSAGESYNEQFF

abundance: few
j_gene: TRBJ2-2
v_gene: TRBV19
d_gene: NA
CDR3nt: TGTGCCAGTAGCCCAACCCTCGGGAGTGCGGACACCGGGGAGCTGTTTTTT
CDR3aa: CASSPTLGSADTGELFF

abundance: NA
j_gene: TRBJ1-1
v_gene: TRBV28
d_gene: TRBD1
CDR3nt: TGTGCCAGCAGTTTCCCGGACAGGGGGCTCGTCAACACTGAAGCTTTCTTT
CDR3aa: CASSFPDRGLVNTEAFF

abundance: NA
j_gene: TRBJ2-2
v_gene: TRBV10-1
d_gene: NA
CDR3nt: TGCGCCAGCAGTGAGTTCTATCAGGGCCTGCATGGGGACACCGGGGAGCTGTTTTTT
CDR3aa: CASSEFYQGLHGDTGELFF

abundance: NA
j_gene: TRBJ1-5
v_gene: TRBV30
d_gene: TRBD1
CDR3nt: TGTGCCTGGAGTGCGGGACAGGGGCAGCCCCAGCATTTT
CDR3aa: CAWSAGQGQPQHF

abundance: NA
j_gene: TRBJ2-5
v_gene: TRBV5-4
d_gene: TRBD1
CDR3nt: TGTGCCAGCAGCTCGGCGCGGGACAGGGAAGAGACCCAGTACTTC
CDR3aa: CASSSARDREETQYF

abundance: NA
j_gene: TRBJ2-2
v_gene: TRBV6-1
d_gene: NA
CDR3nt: TGTGCCAGCAGTGAACGGACTATAGGCACCGGGGAGCTGTTTTTT
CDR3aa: CASSERTIGTGELFF

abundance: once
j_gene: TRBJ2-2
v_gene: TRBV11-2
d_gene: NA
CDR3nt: TGTGCCAGCAGCTTAGATCCAGGGGCGGGCGGGGAGCTGTTTTTT
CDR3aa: CASSLDPGAGGELFF

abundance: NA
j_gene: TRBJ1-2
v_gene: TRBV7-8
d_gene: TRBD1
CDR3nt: TGTGCCAGCAGCGGGGACAGGACTAACTATGGCTACACCTTC
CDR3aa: CASSGDRTNYGYTF

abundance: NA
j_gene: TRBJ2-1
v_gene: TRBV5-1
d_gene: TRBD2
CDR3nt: TGCGCCAGCAGCCTGAGGACTAGCGGGGAGGATGAGCAGTTCTTC
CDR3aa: CASSLRTSGEDEQFF

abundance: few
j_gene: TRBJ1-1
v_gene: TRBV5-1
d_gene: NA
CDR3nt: TGCGCCAGCAGCTCGACAGGATCTCAGAACACTGAAGCTTTCTTT
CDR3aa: CASSSTGSQNTEAFF

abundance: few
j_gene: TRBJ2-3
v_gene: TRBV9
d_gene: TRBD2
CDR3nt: TGTGCCAGCAGCGTAGCTCCGGGAGGGCCGGGGGATACGCAGTATTTT
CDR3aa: CASSVAPGGPGDTQYF

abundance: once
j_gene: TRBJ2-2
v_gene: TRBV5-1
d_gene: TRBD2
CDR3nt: TGCGCCAGCAGGGACGCGGGAGGGCCGGCCGGGGAGCTGTTTTTT
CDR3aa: CASRDAGGPAGELFF

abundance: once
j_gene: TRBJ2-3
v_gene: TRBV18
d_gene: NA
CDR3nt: TGTGCCAGCTCACCGGGCGGGATCCTAACAGATACGCAGTATTTT
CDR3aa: CASSPGGILTDTQYF

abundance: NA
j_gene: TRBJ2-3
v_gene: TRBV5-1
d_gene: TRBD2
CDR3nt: TGCGCCAGCAGCCTTAGCGGGACCGCAGATACGCAGTATTTT
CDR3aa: CASSLSGTADTQYF

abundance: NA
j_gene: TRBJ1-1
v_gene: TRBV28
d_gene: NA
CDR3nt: TGTGCCAGCAGTCCTCGACAGGAAGCAACTGAAGCTTTCTTT
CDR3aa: CASSPRQEATEAFF

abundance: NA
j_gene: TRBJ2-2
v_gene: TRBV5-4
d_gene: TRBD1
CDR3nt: TGTGCCAGCAGTCCCGGGACAGGGAACACCGGGGAGCTGTTTTTT
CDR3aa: CASSPGTGNTGELFF

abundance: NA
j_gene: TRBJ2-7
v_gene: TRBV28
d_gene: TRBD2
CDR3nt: TGTGCCAGCAGTGGCTGGGGGAGGGCAGGTTCCTACGAGCAGTACTTC
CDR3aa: CASSGWGRAGSYEQYF

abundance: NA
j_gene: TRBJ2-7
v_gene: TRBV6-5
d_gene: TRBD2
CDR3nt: TGTGCCAGCAGTTACGCGACTAGCGGGAGGGCCTACGAGCAGTACTTC
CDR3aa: CASSYATSGRAYEQYF

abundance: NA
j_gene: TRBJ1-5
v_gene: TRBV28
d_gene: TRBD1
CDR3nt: TGTGCCGTCTCAGGGGGCTTCAATCAGCCCCAGCATTTT
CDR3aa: CAVSGGFNQPQHF

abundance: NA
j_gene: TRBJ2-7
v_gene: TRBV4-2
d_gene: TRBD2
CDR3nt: TGTGCCAGCAGCCAGGATGGGACTAGCGGACCCTACGAGCAGTACTTC
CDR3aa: CASSQDGTSGPYEQYF

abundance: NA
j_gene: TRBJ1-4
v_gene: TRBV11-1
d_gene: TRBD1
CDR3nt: TGTGCCAGCAGCTTTTCGCGGATGGGACAGGGCGATGAAAAACTGTTTTTT
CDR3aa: CASSFSRMGQGDEKLFF

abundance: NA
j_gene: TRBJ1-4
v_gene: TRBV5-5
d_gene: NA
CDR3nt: TGTGCCAGCAGCTTGGCCAGGGTCGGTGAAAAACTGTTTTTT
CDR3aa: CASSLARVGEKLFF

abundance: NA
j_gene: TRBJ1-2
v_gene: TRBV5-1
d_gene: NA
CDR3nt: TGCGCCAGCAGCGCATCACTAGACGGAGTTGGCTACACCTTC
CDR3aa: CASSASLDGVGYTF

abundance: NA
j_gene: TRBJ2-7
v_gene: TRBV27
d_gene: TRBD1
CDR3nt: TGTGCCAGCAGTGCCGGGACAGCCCTCTACGAGCAGTACTTC
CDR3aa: CASSAGTALYEQYF

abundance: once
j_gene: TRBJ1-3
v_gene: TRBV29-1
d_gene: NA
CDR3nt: TGCAGCGTCCGCGTATACGACTCTGGAAACACCATATATTTT
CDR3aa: CSVRVYDSGNTIYF

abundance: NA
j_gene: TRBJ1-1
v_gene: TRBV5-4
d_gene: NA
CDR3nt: TGTGCCAGCAGCTCCACAGGGAGGGCTGAAGCTTTCTTT
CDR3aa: CASSSTGRAEAFF

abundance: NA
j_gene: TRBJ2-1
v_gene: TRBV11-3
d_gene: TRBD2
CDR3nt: TGTGCCAGCAGCTTAGACGGGGACTACCCAAAATCGGAGCAGTTCTTC
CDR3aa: CASSLDGDYPKSEQFF

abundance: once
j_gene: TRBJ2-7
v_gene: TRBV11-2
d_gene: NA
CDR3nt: TGTGCCAGCAGCTTAGACCCTGAGGACGAGCAGTACTTC
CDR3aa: CASSLDPEDEQYF

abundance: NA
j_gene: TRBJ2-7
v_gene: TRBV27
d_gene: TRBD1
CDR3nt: TGTGCCAGCAGTCGACAGGGGGAATACCACGAGCAGTACTTC
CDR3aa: CASSRQGEYHEQYF

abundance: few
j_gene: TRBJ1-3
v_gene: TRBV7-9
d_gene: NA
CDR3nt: TGTGCCAGCAGCTTAGGGAGCTCTGGAAACACCATATATTTT
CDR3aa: CASSLGSSGNTIYF

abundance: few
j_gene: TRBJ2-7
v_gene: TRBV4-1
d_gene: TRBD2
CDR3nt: TGCGCCAGCAGCCAAGGGGGGGGAGCGACGGCCAACGAGCAGTACTTC
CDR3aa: CASSQGGGATANEQYF

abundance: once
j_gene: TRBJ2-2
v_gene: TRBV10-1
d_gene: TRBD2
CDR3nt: TGCGCCAGCAGTGAAGGACTAGCGGGATACACCGGGGAGCTGTTTTTT
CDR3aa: CASSEGLAGYTGELFF

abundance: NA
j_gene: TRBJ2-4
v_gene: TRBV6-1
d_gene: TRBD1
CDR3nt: TGTGCCAGCAGAATCGGACAGGGAGAAAACATTCAGTACTTC
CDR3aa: CASRIGQGENIQYF

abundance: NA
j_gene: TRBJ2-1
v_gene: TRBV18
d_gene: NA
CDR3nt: TGTGCCAGCTCACCGCCGGGGGTACCCTACAATGAGCAGTTCTTC
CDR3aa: CASSPPGVPYNEQFF

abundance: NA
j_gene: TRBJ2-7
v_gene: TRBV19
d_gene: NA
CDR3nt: TGTGCCAGTAGTGATGAGTCCTACGAGCAGTACTTC
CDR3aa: CASSDESYEQYF

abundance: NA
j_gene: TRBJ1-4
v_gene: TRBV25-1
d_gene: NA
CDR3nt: TGTGCCAGCAACCCAACCACTCTTGATGAAAAACTGTTTTTT
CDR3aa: CASNPTTLDEKLFF